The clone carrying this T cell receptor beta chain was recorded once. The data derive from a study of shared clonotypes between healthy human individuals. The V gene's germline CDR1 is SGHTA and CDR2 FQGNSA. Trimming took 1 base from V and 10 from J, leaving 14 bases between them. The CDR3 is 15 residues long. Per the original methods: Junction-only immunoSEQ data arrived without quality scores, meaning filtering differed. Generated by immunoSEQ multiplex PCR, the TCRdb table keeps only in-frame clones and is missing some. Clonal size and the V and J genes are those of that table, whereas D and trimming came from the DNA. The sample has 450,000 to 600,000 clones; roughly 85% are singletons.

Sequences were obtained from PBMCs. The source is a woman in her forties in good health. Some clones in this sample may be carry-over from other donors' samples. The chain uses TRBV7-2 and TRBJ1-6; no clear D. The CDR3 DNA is TGTGCCAGCAGCTTAGTGCAGACTATTGACTCACCCCTCCACTTT. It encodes CASSLVQTIDSPLHF. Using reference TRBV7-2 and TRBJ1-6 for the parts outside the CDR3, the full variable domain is GAGVSQSPSNKVTEKGKDVELRCDPISGHTALYWYRQSLGQGLEFLIYFQGNSAPDKSGLPSDRFSAERTGGSVSTLTIQRTQQEDSAVYLCASSLVQTIDSPLHFGNGTRLTVT.